The 20 T cell receptor beta chains below all came from one sample that was sequenced in a study of T cell changes during pregnancy in multiple sclerosis. The repertoire was sequenced with immunoSEQ multiplex PCR; TCRdb's copy has only in-frame clones and lacks some. The sample yields over 50,000 clones, 80% to 95% seen once. The input for sequencing was CD4+ T cells from peripheral blood mononuclear cells, taken after pregnancy. The origin of the receptors is a female donor with multiple sclerosis, enrolled in a pregnancy study.

The chain joins TRBV5-1 to TRBJ2-7; the match to TRBD2 covers 7 bases. The CDR3 is made up of 13 amino acids. Germline-derived CDR1 and CDR2 are SGHRS and YFSETQ. With V trimmed by 4 bases and J by 5 bases, 6 bases remained unmatched. The CDR3 DNA follows: TGCGCCAGCAGCCGGACTAGTAGCCACGAGCAGTACTTC. It is translated as CASSRTSSHEQYF. Combining the CDR3 with reference TRBV5-1 and TRBJ2-7 gives the whole variable domain KAGVTQTPRYLIKTRGQQVTLSCSPISGHRSVSWYQQTPGQGLQFLFEYFSETQRNKGNFPGRFSGRQFSNSRSEMNVSTLELGDSALYLCASSRTSSHEQYFGPGTRLTVT.

J is TRBJ2-3 and V is TRBV5-6, with TRBD1 matching 11 bases. This CDR3 spans 14 amino acids. Germline V CDR1 and CDR2: SGHDT, YYEEEE. V lost 9 bases to trimming and J lost 4 bases; unmatched junction nucleotides: 7. The CDR3 spells CAMWTGGFSDTQYF. In DNA, the CDR3 is TGTGCCATGTGGACAGGGGGCTTTTCAGATACGCAGTATTTT.

This clone appeared a single time. This sequence joins TRBV28 and TRBJ1-2, with TRBD1 as a possible D gene (5 bases). The CDR3 has 15 amino acids. Trimming left V 3 bases short and J 4 bases short, with 15 bases between. Germline V gives CDR1 MDHEN, CDR2 SYDVKM. Here the CDR3 reads CASSFPSGGAYGYTF. The CDR3 DNA follows: TGTGCCAGCAGTTTCCCTTCGGGGGGTGCCTATGGCTACACCTTC.

J is TRBJ2-7 and V is TRBV6-1, with D perhaps matching TRBD1 (5 bases). The V gene lost 2 bases and the J gene lost 4 bases, with 12 bases spanning the gap. Germline lookup yields CDR1 MNHNS and CDR2 SASEGT. CDR3 length: 14 residues. Here the CDR3 reads CASSELPGLYEQYF. The CDR3 bases are TGTGCCAGCAGTGAACTGCCAGGGTTATACGAGCAGTACTTC.

This chain joins TRBV2 and TRBJ1-2, with 9 bases lining up with TRBD1. The germline V gene has CDR1 SNHLY and CDR2 FYNNEI. The length of the CDR3 is 13 residues. J was trimmed by 6 bases and V by 6 bases; bases with no gene match: 5. CDR3 sequence reads: CASRTGQGNGYTF. In nucleotides, the CDR3 is TGTGCCAGCAGGACTGGACAGGGGAATGGCTACACCTTC.

This chain connects TRBV30 to TRBJ1-4, with TRBD1 identical over 8 bases. Losses at the gene ends were 2 bases for V and 8 bases for J; bases not matched to a gene: 7. Germline V gene sequence: CDR1 GTSNPN, CDR2 SVGIG (reference sequence). The CDR3 is 14 amino acids. The CDR3 coding sequence is TGTGCCTGGAGTTTAGACAGGGGCTTCGAAAAACTGTTTTTT. Protein sequence: CAWSLDRGFEKLFF.

The chain couples TRBV7-6 to TRBJ2-1, with TRBD2 matching over 7 bases. The CDR3 has 17 residues. The ends lost 5 bases at V and 0 bases at J; junction bases unmatched: 10. CDR1 and CDR2 (germline): SGHVS, FNYEAQ. The CDR3 loop is CASSQGSSGNSYNEQFF. CDR3 in DNA: TGTGCCAGCAGCCAAGGGTCTAGCGGAAACTCCTACAATGAGCAGTTCTTC.

The CDR3 loop is CASSSSGRAESEQFF. Written as DNA, the CDR3 is TGTGCCAGCAGCTCGAGCGGGAGGGCCGAGAGTGAGCAGTTCTTC. V and J are TRBV7-9 and TRBJ2-1; TRBD2 matches 10 bases. The V segment lost 4 bases and the J segment 9 bases; nucleotides outside the gene matches: 9. Germline assignment: CDR1 SEHNR and CDR2 FQNEAQ (reference sequence). This CDR3 contains 15 residues.

The genes are TRBV19 and TRBJ2-7; 7 positions match TRBD1. From germline, CDR1 is LNHDA and CDR2 SQIVND (reference sequence). Unmatched junction bases numbered 3, after V lost 3 bases and J lost 1 base. This CDR3 comprises 14 residues. The chain's CDR3 is CASSMRGQSYEQYF. The DNA of the CDR3 is TGTGCCAGTAGTATGAGGGGACAGTCCTACGAGCAGTACTTC.

The V gene is TRBV19, the J gene TRBJ2-2; 16 nucleotides align to TRBD2. The CDR3 loop spans 18 amino acids. The junction had 5 bases not matched to a gene; V was cut back by 0 bases and J by 7 bases. CDR1 and CDR2 from the germline V gene are LNHDA and SQIVND (reference sequence). CDR3 nucleotide sequence: TGTGCCAGTAGTATAGATCGGGGACTAGCGGGAGGGCACGGGGAGCTGTTTTTT. It is translated as CASSIDRGLAGGHGELFF.

The rearrangement joins TRBV19 to TRBJ2-1; TRBD2 aligns across 9 bases. The CDR3 length is 15 residues. Germline V lookup: CDR1 LNHDA, CDR2 SQIVND (reference sequence). Unmatched junction bases numbered 5, after V lost 4 bases and J lost 4 bases. The CDR3 is CASSKASGAYNEQFF. The CDR3 nucleotides read TGTGCCAGTAGTAAGGCTAGCGGGGCTTACAATGAGCAGTTCTTC. The entire variable domain, with the rest obtained from reference TRBV19 and TRBJ2-1, is as follows: DGGITQSPKYLFRKEGQNVTLSCEQNLNHDAMYWYRQDPGQGLRLIYYSQIVNDFQKGDIAEGYSVSREKKESFPLTVTSAQKNPTAFYLCASSKASGAYNEQFFGPGTRLTVL.

The sample holds one count of this clone. V gene TRBV7-3 combines with J gene TRBJ2-3, with a weak D call TRBD2 (5 bases). The germline V gene encodes CDR1 SGHTA and CDR2 FQGTGA. The CDR3 consists of 16 residues. Trimming cost V 5 bases and J 2 bases, with 17 bases left between them. CDR3 region: CASSRGGLRDTDTQYF. In DNA form, the CDR3 reads TGTGCCAGCAGCCGCGGCGGGCTACGGGACACAGATACGCAGTATTTT.

This clone showed up just once. V gene TRBV2 combines with J gene TRBJ2-5; 8 positions agree with TRBD1. With the DNA end fitting TRBJ2-7 better, the J assignment may be wrong. The CDR3 has 12 residues. The V gene's germline CDR1 is SNHLY and CDR2 FYNNEI. CDR3 region: CASGGQGDEQYF. The CDR3 region has the DNA TGTGCCTCTGGCGGACAGGGCGACGAGCAGTACTTC.

The J gene is TRBJ2-1, the V gene TRBV10-2; the D gene is possibly TRBD1 (6 bases). V was trimmed by 4 bases and J by 1 base, leaving 11 bases between them. The germline V gene encodes CDR1 WSHSY and CDR2 SAAADI. CDR3 length: 15 residues. CDR3 bases: TGCGCCAGCAGTGTGGAGCAGGGGTCCTACAATGAGCAGTTCTTC. Translated, it gives CASSVEQGSYNEQFF.

The chain couples TRBV7-2 to TRBJ2-2; 10 nucleotides agree with TRBD1. Looked up from germline, CDR1 is SGHTA and CDR2 is FQGNSA. CDR3 size: 15 residues. V was pared by 4 bases and J by 4 bases, with 3 bases of the junction left unmatched. CDR3 sequence reads: CASSSGQGLTGELFF. In DNA, the CDR3 is TGTGCCAGCAGCTCGGGACAGGGGCTCACCGGGGAGCTGTTTTTT.

The V gene is TRBV14, the J gene TRBJ2-2; 11 bases agree with TRBD2. From germline, CDR1 is SGHDN and CDR2 FVKESK. The CDR3 is 18 amino acids. With V trimmed by 3 bases and J by 5 bases, 11 bases remained unmatched. Here the CDR3 DNA reads TGTGCCAGCAGCCAGATACTAGCGGGAGTTGGAGGGACCGGGGAGCTGTTTTTT. Translating it yields CASSQILAGVGGTGELFF.

The rearrangement uses TRBV13 and TRBJ2-2; 7 positions agree with TRBD2. V was clipped by 1 base and J by 5 bases; unmatched bases: 7. The CDR3 covers 16 residues. The V gene's germline CDR1 is PRHDT and CDR2 FYEKMQ (reference sequence). As DNA, the CDR3 is TGTGCCAGCAGCTTAGCCCCGCGGGAGAAAACCGGGGAGCTGTTTTTT. It is translated as CASSLAPREKTGELFF.

V usage is TRBV28 and J usage is TRBJ1-3; D possibly corresponds to TRBD1 (6 bases). This CDR3 has 17 residues. Germline-derived CDR1 and CDR2 are MDHEN and SYDVKM. Trimming removed 8 bases at V and 0 bases at J, with 20 bases between. In DNA, the CDR3 is TGTGCCAGCCGAGACCCACAGGGAGAGAGCTCTGGAAACACCATATATTTT. It translates to CASRDPQGESSGNTIYF. The variable domain in full, completed from reference TRBV28 and TRBJ1-3, reads DVKVTQSSRYLVKRTGEKVFLECVQDMDHENMFWYRQDPGLGLRLIYFSYDVKMKEKGDIPEGYSVSREKKERFSLILESASTNQTSMYLCASRDPQGESSGNTIYFGEGSWLTVV.

The V gene is TRBV27, the J gene TRBJ1-2; maybe TRBD1 (5 bases). Germline CDR1 is MNHEY and CDR2 is SMNVEV (reference sequence). The CDR3 is 14 amino acids. Trimming took off 6 bases at V and 3 bases at J, with 14 bases between the two ends. DNA of the CDR3: TGTGCCAGCAGACAGTCCGGGGGAGACTATGGCTACACCTTC. Protein product: CASRQSGGDYGYTF.

V and J are TRBV19 and TRBJ2-2, with D maybe TRBD2 (6 bases). The V end was cut by 4 bases, the J end by 5 bases, with 14 bases between. The germline V gene has CDR1 LNHDA and CDR2 SQIVND (reference sequence). This CDR3 comprises 15 residues. CDR3 sequence: CASSKKRVTTGELFF. DNA of the CDR3: TGTGCCAGTAGTAAAAAGCGGGTAACGACCGGGGAGCTGTTTTTT. Using reference TRBV19 and TRBJ2-2 for the parts outside the CDR3, the full variable domain is DGGITQSPKYLFRKEGQNVTLSCEQNLNHDAMYWYRQDPGQGLRLIYYSQIVNDFQKGDIAEGYSVSREKKESFPLTVTSAQKNPTAFYLCASSKKRVTTGELFFGEGSRLTVL.